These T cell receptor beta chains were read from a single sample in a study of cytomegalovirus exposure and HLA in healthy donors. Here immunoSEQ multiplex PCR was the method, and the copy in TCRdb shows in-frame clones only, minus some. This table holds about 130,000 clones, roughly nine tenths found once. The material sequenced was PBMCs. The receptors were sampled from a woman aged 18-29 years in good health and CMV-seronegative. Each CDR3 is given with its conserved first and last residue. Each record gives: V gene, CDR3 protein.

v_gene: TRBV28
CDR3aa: CASNPGTGSTEAFF

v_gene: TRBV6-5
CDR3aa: CASSYSKVTKAFF

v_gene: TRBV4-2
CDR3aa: CASSQEMGRDQPQHF

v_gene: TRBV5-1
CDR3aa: CASNLDPTGALSAFF

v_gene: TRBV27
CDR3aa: CASSLAGTGGQHEQFF

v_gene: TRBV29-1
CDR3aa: CSVGRDRGRNEQFF

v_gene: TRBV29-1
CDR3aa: CSVGEGYDRGANYGYTF

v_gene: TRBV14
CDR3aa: CASSHGLTSYNEQFF

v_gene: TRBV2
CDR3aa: CASSEGGGDLGGYTF

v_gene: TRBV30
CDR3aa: CAWRRQGNLDTEAFF

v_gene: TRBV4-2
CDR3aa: CASRSANYGYTF